These 30 T cell receptor beta chains originate from one sample sequenced in a study of blood T cell repertoires in COVID-19. Clones were read by immunoSEQ multiplex PCR, and TCRdb kept only the in-frame ones, dropping some. The data hold roughly 70,000 clones, with around 77% observed a single time. Sequencing input: peripheral blood. All receptors derive from a human donor in a cohort sampled during active COVID-19.

The chain joins TRBV13 to TRBJ2-7; TRBD1 matches at 12 bases. Germline assignment: CDR1 PRHDT and CDR2 FYEKMQ (reference sequence). This CDR3 has 14 residues. The trim removed 6 bases at V and 4 bases at J, leaving 4 bases unmatched. CDR3 sequence reads: CASRPGQGAYEQYF. CDR3 sequence (DNA): TGTGCCAGCAGGCCGGGACAGGGGGCTTACGAGCAGTACTTC. The whole variable domain, remainder taken from reference TRBV13 and TRBJ2-7, is AAGVIQSPRHLIKEKRETATLKCYPIPRHDTVYWYQQGPGQDPQFLISFYEKMQSDKGSIPDRFSAQQFSDYHSELNMSSLELGDSALYFCASRPGQGAYEQYFGPGTRLTVT.

The V and J genes are TRBV6-2 or TRBV6-3 and TRBJ1-4; possibly TRBD1 for D (6 bases). V lost 6 bases to trimming and J lost 8 bases, with 10 bases between them. The CDR3 covers 12 residues. The germline V gene encodes CDR1 MNHEY and CDR2 SVGEGT. The CDR3 region is CASSRGREKLFF. CDR3 nucleotide sequence: TGTGCCAGCAGCAGGGGAAGGGAAAAACTGTTTTTT.

The chain joins TRBV6-5 to TRBJ1-5; no firm D call. The CDR3 has 14 residues. Trimming cost V 10 bases and J 6 bases, with 19 bases left between them. CDR1 is MNHEY, CDR2 SVGAGI, per germline. CDR3 in DNA: TGTGCCACCCGAGGGCACTCGGAAGCTCAGCCCCAGCATTTT. Translated, it gives CATRGHSEAQPQHF.

This chain connects TRBV7-2 to TRBJ1-1, with no clear D. The CDR3 extends over 14 amino acids. Trimming left V 5 bases short and J 4 bases short, with 14 bases between. The germline V gene has CDR1 SGHTA and CDR2 FQGNSA. The CDR3 DNA follows: TGTGCCAGCAGCCTCGACACTTTTCCCACTGAAGCTTTCTTT. Amino acid sequence: CASSLDTFPTEAFF.

The chain employs TRBV19 and TRBJ2-3, with 15 bases matching TRBD2. This CDR3 has 17 amino acids. Germline lookup yields CDR1 LNHDA and CDR2 SQIVND (reference sequence). The V gene end was trimmed by 10 bases and the J gene end by 4 bases; junction bases not matched to a gene: 12. CDR3 region: CAIGTPGLAGGADTQYF. The CDR3 DNA reads TGTGCCATTGGGACACCGGGACTAGCGGGAGGTGCAGATACGCAGTATTTT.

This sequence joins TRBV14 and TRBJ1-3; D is undetermined. From germline, CDR1 is SGHDN and CDR2 FVKESK. This CDR3 region has 16 residues. The V gene lost 0 bases and the J gene lost 2 bases, with 11 bases spanning the gap. The CDR3 DNA follows: TGTGCCAGCAGCCAAGATCTTTTAAGAGCTGGAAACACCATATATTTT. Translated: CASSQDLLRAGNTIYF.

This chain links TRBV5-1 with TRBJ2-2, with 9 bases fitting TRBD1. There are 16 residues in the CDR3. In germline, CDR1 is SGHRS, CDR2 YFSETQ. V gave up 8 bases and J gave up 1 base; unmatched junction bases: 9. The CDR3 loop reads CASRTGDNLNTGELFF. In nucleotides, the CDR3 is TGCGCCAGTAGGACAGGGGACAACCTGAACACCGGGGAGCTGTTTTTT.

The chain couples TRBV5-1 to TRBJ2-1; D perhaps matches TRBD1 (6 bases). The CDR3 is made up of 14 amino acids. V lost 4 bases to trimming and J lost 9 bases, with 17 bases between them. Per the germline V gene, CDR1 is SGHRS and CDR2 is YFSETQ. The CDR3 DNA reads as TGCGCCAGCAGCCCCCCGCTGAGCAGGGGTGAGCAGTTCTTC. Translating gives CASSPPLSRGEQFF.

This clone has just one count. The CDR3, as DNA: TGTGCCAGCAGCCTACGGACTAGCGGGAGAGGCAATGAGCAGTTCTTC. This sequence encodes CASSLRTSGRGNEQFF. The V call is TRBV11-2, the J call TRBJ2-1, with TRBD2 matching over 13 bases. J gave up 6 bases and V 5 bases, and 7 bases lay outside the gene matches. CDR3 length: 16 residues. CDR1 and CDR2 (germline): SGHAT, FQNNGV.

The rearrangement uses TRBV12-3 or TRBV12-4 and TRBJ2-3; D is possibly TRBD2 (5 bases). The ends were cut back, 5 bases at V and 9 bases at J, with 12 bases in the middle. The CDR3 runs to 12 residues. The CDR3 DNA sequence: TGTGCCAGCAGTCCTACTAGTCGGACGCAGTATTTT. It yields the protein CASSPTSRTQYF.

V gene TRBV24-1 combines with J gene TRBJ2-7; D possibly corresponds to TRBD1 (6 bases). The CDR3 contains 13 residues. The V and J ends lost 10 bases and 0 bases respectively, with 12 bases between them. Per germline, CDR1 KGHDR and CDR2 SFDVKD. The CDR3 DNA sequence: TGTGCCACTGCCGGGACACCCTCCTACGAGCAGTACTTC. Its translation: CATAGTPSYEQYF.

The chain is built from TRBV19 and TRBJ1-5, with TRBD1 as a possible D gene (5 bases). Germline CDR1 is LNHDA and CDR2 is SQIVND (reference sequence). V lost 1 base to trimming and J lost 0 bases, with 10 bases between them. The CDR3 has 16 residues. The DNA of the CDR3 is TGTGCCAGTAGTATAGGGCGGGACTATAGCAATCAGCCCCAGCATTTT. Translation gives CASSIGRDYSNQPQHF. The variable domain in full, with the rest retrieved from reference TRBV19 and TRBJ1-5, is DGGITQSPKYLFRKEGQNVTLSCEQNLNHDAMYWYRQDPGQGLRLIYYSQIVNDFQKGDIAEGYSVSREKKESFPLTVTSAQKNPTAFYLCASSIGRDYSNQPQHFGDGTRLSIL.

The chain recombines TRBV4-3 with TRBJ1-4; the match to TRBD1 covers 10 bases. V shed 1 base and J 8 bases; nucleotides not matched to a gene: 1. The CDR3 length is 14 residues. The germline V gene has CDR1 LGHNA and CDR2 YSLEER. CDR3 sequence reads: CASSQGQGAEKLFF. The CDR3 bases are TGCGCCAGCAGCCAAGGACAGGGGGCCGAAAAACTGTTTTTT.

The chain has TRBV7-9 and TRBJ2-7, with D perhaps TRBD2 (5 bases). The V end lost 5 bases, the J end lost 3 bases, and 11 bases lay between the germline ends. This CDR3 has 13 residues. Germline V gene sequence: CDR1 SEHNR, CDR2 FQNEAQ (reference sequence). CDR3 nucleotides: TGTGCCAGCAGCCCCGTTCGGGACTACGAGCAGTACTTC. Its translation is CASSPVRDYEQYF.

This clone was observed many times. This rearrangement joins TRBV6-2 or TRBV6-3 to TRBJ1-4; D not resolved. The CDR3 contains 14 residues. V dropped 5 bases and J dropped 2 bases, with 9 bases sitting between them. Germline V gene lookup returns CDR1 MNHEY and CDR2 SVGEGT. CDR3 sequence (DNA): TGTGCCAGCAGTCCCGTTTCGACTAATGAAAAACTGTTTTTT. Translation gives CASSPVSTNEKLFF.

The chain couples TRBV5-4 to TRBJ1-4; D unresolved. Germline CDR1 SGHNT, CDR2 YYREEE (reference sequence). Trimming stripped 0 bases from V and 4 bases from J, with 4 bases between. CDR3 length: 13 amino acids. The CDR3 sequence is CASSLDSNEKLFF. CDR3 in DNA: TGTGCCAGCAGCTTGGATAGTAATGAAAAACTGTTTTTT.

The V and J genes are TRBV30 and TRBJ1-2; no firm D call. CDR3 length: 14 amino acids. In germline, CDR1 is GTSNPN, CDR2 SVGIG (reference sequence). V was trimmed by 0 bases and J by 8 bases, leaving 16 bases between them. As DNA, the CDR3 is TGTGCCTGGAGTGTGATTGTTGGAGGGTTGGGCTACACCTTC. Amino acids: CAWSVIVGGLGYTF.

This clone was recorded only once. This CDR3 is CASSYGGVGNTIYF. As DNA, the CDR3 is TGTGCCAGCAGTTACGGAGGGGTCGGAAACACCATATATTTT. The chain joins TRBV6-5 to TRBJ1-3; D might be TRBD1 (5 bases). The CDR3 loop spans 14 amino acids. CDR1 is MNHEY, CDR2 SVGAGI, per germline. Between the trimmed V and J ends, which lost 2 bases and 4 bases, there was a span of 9 bases.

CDR3 amino acids: CASSRVQTEAFF. As DNA, the CDR3 is TGTGCCAGCAGCCGTGTCCAGACTGAAGCTTTCTTT. This chain joins TRBV9 and TRBJ1-1; D is unresolved. The CDR3 is 12 amino acids. The ends were cut back, 4 bases at V and 5 bases at J, with 9 bases in the middle. Germline-derived CDR1 and CDR2 are SGDLS and YYNGEE.

This clone was detected a few times. This chain links TRBV2 with TRBJ2-2; 9 bases line up with TRBD1. The junction had 6 bases not matched to a gene; V was cut back by 3 bases and J by 7 bases. This CDR3 has 15 residues. CDR1 and CDR2 (germline): SNHLY, FYNNEI. Here the CDR3 DNA reads TGTGCCAGCAGTGAGCACAGGGGGCCTCACGGGGAGCTGTTTTTT. Translated, it gives CASSEHRGPHGELFF. Supplemented by reference TRBV2 and TRBJ2-2, the full variable domain reads EPEVTQTPSHQVTQMGQEVILRCVPISNHLYFYWYRQILGQKVEFLVSFYNNEISEKSEIFDDQFSVERPDGSNFTLKIRSTKLEDSAMYFCASSEHRGPHGELFFGEGSRLTVL.

V usage is TRBV19 and J usage is TRBJ2-2; TRBD1 matches at 9 bases. The junction had 12 bases not matched to a gene; V was cut back by 6 bases and J by 4 bases. The length of the CDR3 is 17 residues. Per germline, CDR1 LNHDA and CDR2 SQIVND (reference sequence). As DNA, the CDR3 is TGTGCCAGTAGGACGTCACAGGGGGCGCAGGCCACCGGGGAGCTGTTTTTT. Translated: CASRTSQGAQATGELFF.

The chain has TRBV9 and TRBJ2-5; D might be TRBD2 (6 bases). Germline V CDR1 and CDR2: SGDLS, YYNGEE. Between the trimmed V and J ends, which lost 0 bases and 5 bases, there was a span of 11 bases. The CDR3 spans 14 residues. The CDR3 sequence: CASSVAGGTETQYF. CDR3 in DNA: TGTGCCAGCAGCGTAGCCGGCGGGACGGAGACCCAGTACTTC. The variable domain in full, completed from reference TRBV9 and TRBJ2-5, reads DSGVTQTPKHLITATGQRVTLRCSPRSGDLSVYWYQQSLDQGLQFLIQYYNGEERAKGNILERFSAQQFPDLHSELNLSSLELGDSALYFCASSVAGGTETQYFGPGTRLLVL.

This CDR3 reads CASTIPGQYTEAFF. As DNA, the CDR3 is TGTGCCAGCACCATACCGGGACAGTACACTGAAGCTTTCTTT. The chain is built from TRBV6-6 and TRBJ1-1, with 7 bases that match TRBD1. This CDR3 comprises 14 residues. Germline V CDR1 and CDR2: MNHNY, SVGAGI (reference sequence). V was clipped by 7 bases and J by 3 bases; unmatched bases: 8.

The rearrangement links TRBV27 to TRBJ1-6, with 7 bases lining up with TRBD1. The CDR3 totals 14 residues. Germline loops: CDR1 MNHEY, CDR2 SMNVEV (reference sequence). The V and J ends lost 7 bases and 4 bases, in that order; junction bases with no gene match: 4. CDR3 region: CASMGTEYNSPLHF. The CDR3 DNA follows: TGTGCCAGCATGGGGACAGAGTATAATTCACCCCTCCACTTT.

The chain links TRBV19 to TRBJ1-1; 7 nucleotides match TRBD1. This CDR3 contains 15 residues. CDR1 LNHDA and CDR2 SQIVND come from the germline V gene (reference sequence). J gave up 0 bases and V 6 bases, and 7 bases lay outside the gene matches. The CDR3 loop is CASSKQGMMNTEAFF. CDR3 DNA sequence: TGTGCCAGTAGCAAACAGGGGATGATGAACACTGAAGCTTTCTTT.

This clone came up a few times. V and J are TRBV7-9 and TRBJ1-4, with D tentatively TRBD1 (5 bases). This CDR3 is 16 amino acids long. The germline V and J ends were trimmed by 1 base and 8 bases, with 17 bases remaining between them. Germline CDR1 is SEHNR and CDR2 is FQNEAQ (reference sequence). The CDR3 sequence is CASSLGLGQGGEKLFF. In nucleotides, the CDR3 is TGTGCCAGCAGCTTAGGCCTGGGCCAGGGCGGCGAAAAACTGTTTTTT.

The chain combines TRBV30 with TRBJ2-7; 7 nucleotides match TRBD1. This CDR3 has 14 amino acids. V dropped 5 bases and J dropped 3; count of bases not matched to a gene: 10. Germline CDR1 reads GTSNPN; CDR2 reads SVGIG (reference sequence). Written as DNA, the CDR3 is TGTGCCTGGGGGCAGGGGACAGTTAGCTACGAGCAGTACTTC. Translation gives CAWGQGTVSYEQYF.

The rearrangement joins TRBV2 to TRBJ2-3, with 9 bases identical to TRBD2. Trimming cost V 4 bases and J 5 bases; bases outside gene matches: 7. Germline-derived CDR1 and CDR2 are SNHLY and FYNNEI. The CDR3 contains 15 residues. CDR3 amino acids: CASSGRSGRLDTQYF. As DNA, the CDR3 is TGTGCCAGCAGTGGTCGGAGCGGGAGGTTAGATACGCAGTATTTT.

This chain uses TRBV11-2 with TRBJ1-2; 10 bases are a match to TRBD1. Per the germline V gene, CDR1 is SGHAT and CDR2 is FQNNGV. With V trimmed by 0 bases and J by 7 bases, 2 bases remained unmatched. The length of the CDR3 is 14 residues. The CDR3 here is CASSLERTGGGYTF. The DNA for the CDR3 is TGTGCCAGCAGCTTAGAGAGGACAGGGGGTGGCTACACCTTC.

The chain is built from TRBV19 and TRBJ1-4; 9 nucleotides match TRBD1. Per germline, CDR1 LNHDA and CDR2 SQIVND (reference sequence). The V and J ends lost 3 bases and 8 bases, in that order; junction bases with no gene match: 4. The CDR3 extends over 14 amino acids. The CDR3 DNA reads as TGTGCCAGTAGTATCCGGGACAGGGACGAAAAACTGTTTTTT. This sequence encodes CASSIRDRDEKLFF.